This T cell receptor beta chain was found in a study of blood T cell repertoires in COVID-19. Study overall: Italy, Spain and the United States were the sources of the convalescent and acute COVID-19 samples. Sources were T cells, B-cell-depleted T cells, or PBMCs; the material itself was cDNA or gDNA.

Source study methods: Reference gene primers were amplified, and this amplification served to estimate nucleated cell counts. Profiling relied on immunoSEQ multiplex PCR, and the TCRdb table lists in-frame clones only, not all of them. The V and J calls and clone size were taken over from that table, and D and trimming were inferred from the DNA. Of over 150,000 clones in the sample, about nine tenths were seen once. The CDR3 totals 13 residues. Germline V gene sequence: CDR1 GTSNPN, CDR2 SVGIG (reference sequence). Trimming stripped 2 bases from V and 4 bases from J, with 11 bases between. Those who participated ranged in age from 18 to 89 years and resided in 20 to 25 US areas.

The V and J genes are TRBV30 and TRBJ1-2; D possibly corresponds to TRBD1 (6 bases). The sample taken for sequencing was PBMCs or T cells enriched from blood (not recorded which). The TCR sequence derives from a woman under 40 who had recovered from COVID-19. The CDR3 here is CAWSSQGPYGYTF. The CDR3 DNA is TGTGCCTGGAGTTCACAGGGACCCTATGGCTACACCTTC.